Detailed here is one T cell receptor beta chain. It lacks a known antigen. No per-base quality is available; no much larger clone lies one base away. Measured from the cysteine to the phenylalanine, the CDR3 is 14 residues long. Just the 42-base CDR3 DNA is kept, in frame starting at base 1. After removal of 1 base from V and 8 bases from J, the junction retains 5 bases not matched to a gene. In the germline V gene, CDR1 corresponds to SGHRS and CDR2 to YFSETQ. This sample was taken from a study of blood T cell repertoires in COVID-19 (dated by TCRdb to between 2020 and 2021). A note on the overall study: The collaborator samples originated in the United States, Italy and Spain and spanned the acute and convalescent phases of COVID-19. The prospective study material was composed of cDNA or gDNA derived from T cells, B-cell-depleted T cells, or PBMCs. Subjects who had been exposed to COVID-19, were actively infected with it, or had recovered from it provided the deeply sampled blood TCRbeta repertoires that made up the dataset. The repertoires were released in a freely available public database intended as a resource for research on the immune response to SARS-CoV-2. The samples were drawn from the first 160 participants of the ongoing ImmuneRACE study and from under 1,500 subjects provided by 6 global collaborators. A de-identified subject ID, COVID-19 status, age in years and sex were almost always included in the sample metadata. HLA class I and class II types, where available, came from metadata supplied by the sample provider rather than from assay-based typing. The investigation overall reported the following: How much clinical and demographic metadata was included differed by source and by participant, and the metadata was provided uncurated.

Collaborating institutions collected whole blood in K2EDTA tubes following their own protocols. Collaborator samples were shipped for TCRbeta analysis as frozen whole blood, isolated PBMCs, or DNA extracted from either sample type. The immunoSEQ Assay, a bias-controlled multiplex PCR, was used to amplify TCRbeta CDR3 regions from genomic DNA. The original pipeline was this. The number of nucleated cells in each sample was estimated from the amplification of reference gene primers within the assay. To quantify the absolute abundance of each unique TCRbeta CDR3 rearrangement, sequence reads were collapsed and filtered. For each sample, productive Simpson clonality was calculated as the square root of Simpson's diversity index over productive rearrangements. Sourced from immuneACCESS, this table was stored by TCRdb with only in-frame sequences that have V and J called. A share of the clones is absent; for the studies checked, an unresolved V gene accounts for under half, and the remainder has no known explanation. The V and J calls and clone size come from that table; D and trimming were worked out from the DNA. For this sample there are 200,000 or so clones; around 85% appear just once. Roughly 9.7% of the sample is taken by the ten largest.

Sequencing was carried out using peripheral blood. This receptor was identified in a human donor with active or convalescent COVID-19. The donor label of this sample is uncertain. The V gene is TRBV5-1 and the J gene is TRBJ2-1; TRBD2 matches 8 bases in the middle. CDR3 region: CASSLQDGRDEQFF. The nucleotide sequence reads TGCGCCAGCAGCTTGCAGGACGGGAGGGATGAGCAGTTCTTC.